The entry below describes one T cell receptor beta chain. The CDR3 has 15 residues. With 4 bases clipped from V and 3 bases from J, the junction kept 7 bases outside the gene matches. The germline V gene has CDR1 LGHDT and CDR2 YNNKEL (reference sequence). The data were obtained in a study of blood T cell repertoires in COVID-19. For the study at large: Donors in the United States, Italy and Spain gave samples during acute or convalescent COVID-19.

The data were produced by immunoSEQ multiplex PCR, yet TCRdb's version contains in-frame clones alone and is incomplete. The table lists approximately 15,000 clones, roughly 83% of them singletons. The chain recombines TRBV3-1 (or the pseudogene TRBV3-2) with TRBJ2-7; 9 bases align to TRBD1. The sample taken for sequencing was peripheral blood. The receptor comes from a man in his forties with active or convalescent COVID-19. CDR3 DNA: TGTGCCAGCAGCCCCCGGACAGGGGACCACTACGAGCAGTACTTC. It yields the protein CASSPRTGDHYEQYF.